This T cell receptor (beta chain) was retrieved from a study of cytomegalovirus exposure and HLA in healthy donors. Overall study results and limits: An observed cluster of highly shared sequence variants was recorded as a likely sequencing artifact. Rarity held for most TCR sequences, but there were some public TCRs that occurred in many donors.

PCR used 60 Vbeta primers and 13 Jbeta primers. Assay: immunoSEQ multiplex PCR; the TCRdb copy retains only in-frame clones and omits some. The data show more than 95,000 clones, approximately 16% seen once. There were likely unrecorded immune exposures, though donors were nominally healthy when sampled. Remarks on this clone: Its cognate antigen is unknown.

The clonotype was recovered from a female donor in good health and CMV-seronegative. The sequencing input was PBMCs.

The CDR3 region is CASSPNGQGRRNTIYF. The CDR3 DNA is TGTGCCAGCTCACCAAACGGACAGGGACGTCGGAACACCATATATTTT. The chain is built from TRBV18 and TRBJ1-3; 8 nucleotides align to TRBD1. Germline lookup yields CDR1 KGHSH and CDR2 LQKENI. There are 16 residues in the CDR3. V gave up 2 bases and J gave up 7 bases; unmatched junction bases: 10.